This is a list of T cell receptor beta chains from one sample in a study of T cell repertoires in cytomegalovirus infection. TCRdb recomputed calls from the reads with MiXCR, one row per CDR3 protein. The repertoire has some 700,000 distinct CDR3 sequences, 30% to 40% of them found once; the top ten carry 18%. The antigens of these receptors remain unknown. Sequencing used cultured PBMCs, obtained from culture after CMV antigen stimulation. These receptor sequences come from a human donor in good health (CMV status not recorded). Some clones in this sample may be carry-over from other donors' samples. CDR3s include the opening cysteine and the closing phenylalanine or tryptophan. Clone size, where shown, is once, few, many, or a class for clones that have expanded.

v_gene: TRBV6-6; j_gene: TRBJ2-7; abundance: many; CDR3aa: CASSYSGGEQYF
v_gene: TRBV2; j_gene: TRBJ2-7; abundance: -; CDR3aa: CASNDRARMDEQYF
v_gene: TRBV20-1; j_gene: TRBJ2-1; abundance: -; CDR3aa: CSAREPLAGAREQFF
v_gene: TRBV6-6; j_gene: TRBJ1-2; abundance: -; CDR3aa: CASSANRGSGYTF
v_gene: TRBV7-9; j_gene: TRBJ2-7; abundance: many; CDR3aa: CASSSTGGLYEQYF
v_gene: TRBV7-8; j_gene: TRBJ1-1; abundance: few; CDR3aa: CASSFPFGQGANTEAFF
v_gene: TRBV6-6; j_gene: TRBJ1-2; abundance: -; CDR3aa: CASKEGTADVNYGYTF
v_gene: TRBV7-8; j_gene: TRBJ2-5; abundance: few; CDR3aa: CASSSSSGHQGETQYF
v_gene: TRBV7-2; j_gene: TRBJ1-1; abundance: many; CDR3aa: CASSLTENTEAFF
v_gene: TRBV2; j_gene: TRBJ2-3; abundance: -; CDR3aa: CASIRDRGSDTQYF
v_gene: TRBV6-2/TRBV6-3; j_gene: TRBJ2-1; abundance: few; CDR3aa: CASRRTSVGEQFF
v_gene: TRBV7-2; j_gene: TRBJ2-7; abundance: few; CDR3aa: CASSLVTPPEQYF
v_gene: TRBV28; j_gene: TRBJ2-1; abundance: -; CDR3aa: CASSSPAEMGYNEQFF
v_gene: TRBV28; j_gene: TRBJ1-4; abundance: many; CDR3aa: CASSRRQGMREKLFF
v_gene: TRBV5-1; j_gene: TRBJ1-1; abundance: -; CDR3aa: CASSQSQGGGTEAFF
v_gene: TRBV19; j_gene: TRBJ1-5; abundance: few; CDR3aa: CASSSPHSNQPQHF
v_gene: TRBV12-3/TRBV12-4; j_gene: TRBJ2-5; abundance: -; CDR3aa: CASRPGGGTQYF
v_gene: TRBV7-2; j_gene: TRBJ2-3; abundance: few; CDR3aa: CATLSGASASTDTQYF
v_gene: TRBV7-8; j_gene: TRBJ2-3; abundance: -; CDR3aa: CASSARTSGSAADTQYF
v_gene: TRBV28; j_gene: TRBJ2-7; abundance: -; CDR3aa: CASSPQKSFNYEQYF
v_gene: TRBV6-1; j_gene: TRBJ1-1; abundance: -; CDR3aa: CASSRDAEAFF
v_gene: TRBV11-2; j_gene: TRBJ2-3; abundance: few; CDR3aa: CASSLDLGGYTDTQYF
v_gene: TRBV27; j_gene: TRBJ2-5; abundance: -; CDR3aa: CASKRQGTPQRETQYF
v_gene: TRBV25-1; j_gene: TRBJ2-2; abundance: -; CDR3aa: CASSYSGGGELFF
v_gene: TRBV7-2; j_gene: TRBJ2-7; abundance: -; CDR3aa: CASSLGRVESYEQYF
v_gene: TRBV25-1; j_gene: TRBJ2-1; abundance: few; CDR3aa: CASSETEFLESSYNEQFF
v_gene: TRBV7-9; j_gene: TRBJ2-1; abundance: -; CDR3aa: CASSLRGQGANEQFF
v_gene: TRBV6-1; j_gene: TRBJ2-2; abundance: -; CDR3aa: CASSQFSGLAGELFF
v_gene: TRBV12-3/TRBV12-4; j_gene: TRBJ1-4; abundance: -; CDR3aa: CASTGGGKLFF
v_gene: TRBV10-3; j_gene: TRBJ2-2; abundance: -; CDR3aa: CAISEQGLTGELFF
v_gene: TRBV5-1; j_gene: TRBJ1-1; abundance: few; CDR3aa: CASSWGDAGNTEAFF
v_gene: TRBV6-6; j_gene: TRBJ1-2; abundance: few; CDR3aa: CASSYYTGTANYGYTF
v_gene: TRBV5-3; j_gene: TRBJ1-1; abundance: -; CDR3aa: CASSFVDGEAFF
v_gene: TRBV18; j_gene: TRBJ2-7; abundance: -; CDR3aa: CASSGTGSSEQYF
v_gene: TRBV7-2; j_gene: TRBJ2-1; abundance: many; CDR3aa: CASSLGLATYNEQFF
v_gene: TRBV4-1; j_gene: TRBJ1-1; abundance: -; CDR3aa: CASRSTSGLMNTEAFF
v_gene: TRBV12-3/TRBV12-4; j_gene: TRBJ1-1; abundance: many; CDR3aa: CASSPQVSRTTEAFF
v_gene: TRBV2; j_gene: TRBJ1-6; abundance: -; CDR3aa: CASSKGQGYNSPLHF
v_gene: TRBV6-1; j_gene: TRBJ1-2; abundance: few; CDR3aa: CAVGGALGRAFGYTF
v_gene: TRBV2; j_gene: TRBJ1-3; abundance: -; CDR3aa: CASRSRYSGNTIYF
v_gene: TRBV27; j_gene: TRBJ2-7; abundance: many; CDR3aa: CASSPPSYEQYF
v_gene: TRBV10-3; j_gene: TRBJ2-5; abundance: few; CDR3aa: CAISGLAGNQETQYF
v_gene: TRBV12-3/TRBV12-4; j_gene: TRBJ2-1; abundance: -; CDR3aa: CASRLTVGSNEQFF
v_gene: TRBV6-1; j_gene: TRBJ2-7; abundance: -; CDR3aa: CASSEEFAIKGPCF
v_gene: TRBV4-3; j_gene: TRBJ2-1; abundance: -; CDR3aa: CASSPRPPGLDNEQFF
v_gene: TRBV28; j_gene: TRBJ1-6; abundance: -; CDR3aa: CASSSYGTGGWGSPYNSPLHF
v_gene: TRBV7-7; j_gene: TRBJ2-2; abundance: few; CDR3aa: CASSRRQSGEAIPGELFF
v_gene: TRBV4-1; j_gene: TRBJ2-3; abundance: -; CDR3aa: CASRPEGSGGTDTQYF
v_gene: TRBV7-9; j_gene: TRBJ1-2; abundance: few; CDR3aa: CASSPGTSFTEGYTF
v_gene: TRBV20-1; j_gene: TRBJ1-2; abundance: few; CDR3aa: CSASEGGNYGYTF
v_gene: TRBV18; j_gene: TRBJ2-3; abundance: -; CDR3aa: CASSPPRNPGLTDTQYF
v_gene: TRBV6-6; j_gene: TRBJ1-2; abundance: -; CDR3aa: CASSYSIGWDSVFYGYTF
v_gene: TRBV27; j_gene: TRBJ2-7; abundance: few; CDR3aa: CASTVDPYEQYF